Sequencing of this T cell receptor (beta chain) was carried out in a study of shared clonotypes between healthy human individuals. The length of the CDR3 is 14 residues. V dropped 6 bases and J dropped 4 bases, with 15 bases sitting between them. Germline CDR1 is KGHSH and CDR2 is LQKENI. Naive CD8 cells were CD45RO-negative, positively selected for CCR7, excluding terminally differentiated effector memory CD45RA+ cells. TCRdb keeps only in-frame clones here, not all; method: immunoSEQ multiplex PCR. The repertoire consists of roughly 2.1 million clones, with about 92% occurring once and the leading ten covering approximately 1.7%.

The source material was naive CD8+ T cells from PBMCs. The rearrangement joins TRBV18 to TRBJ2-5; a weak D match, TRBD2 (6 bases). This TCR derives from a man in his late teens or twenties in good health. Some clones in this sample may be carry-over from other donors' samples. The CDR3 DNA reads TGTGCCAGCTCCCTAAGGAGGGACCCAGAGACCCAGTACTTC. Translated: CASSLRRDPETQYF.